Below are 30 T cell receptor beta chains sequenced from a single sample in a study of T-cell reconstitution after alpha-beta-depleted transplantation in children. Unique molecular identifiers were used to barcode this TCRbeta library. TCRdb re-called the PCR reads through MiXCR, storing one row per CDR3 protein. The table includes approximately 70,000 distinct CDR3 sequences, roughly 4.9% detected once. The sequences come from PBMCs, mostly from graft donor cells, collected 180 days after TCRalphabeta/CD19-depleted stem cell transplant. The receptors stem from a boy younger than two who had a stem cell transplant for acute myeloid leukemia, so the T cells may come from the graft donor.

This clonotype has ten or more counts. The V and J genes are TRBV20-1 and TRBJ2-3; a weak D match, TRBD1 (5 bases). The length of the CDR3 is 14 residues. Germline CDR1 is DFQATT and CDR2 is SNEGSKA (reference sequence). Trimming pared 1 base from V and 0 bases from J, leaving 8 bases between. The CDR3 coding sequence is TGCAGTGCTAGAGTTCAGGGAAGCACAGATACGCAGTATTTT. It codes for CSARVQGSTDTQYF.

This clonotype was seen repeatedly, ten times or more. The gene calls are TRBV20-1 and TRBJ2-1, with 14 positions matching TRBD2. The CDR3 loop spans 15 amino acids. The ends lost 5 bases at V and 9 bases at J; junction bases unmatched: 9. From germline, CDR1 is DFQATT and CDR2 SNEGSKA (reference sequence). The DNA of the CDR3 is TGCAGTGCTGTGACCGGGACTAGCGGGGGAGGTGAGCAGTTCTTC. It specifies CSAVTGTSGGGEQFF.

This clonotype was seen ten or more times. The chain couples TRBV10-3 to TRBJ2-5, with D perhaps given as TRBD1 or TRBD2 (5 bases each). This CDR3 comprises 13 residues. Germline V CDR1 and CDR2: ENHRY, SYGVKD. Trimming shortened V by 3 bases and J by 4 bases, and 9 bases separated the two germline ends. The CDR3 nucleotides read TGTGCCATCAGTGACCGGGGCGCAGAGACCCAGTACTTC. It yields the protein CAISDRGAETQYF.

This clonotype was counted many times. V gene TRBV5-1 combines with J gene TRBJ2-1; 8 bases fit TRBD2. J lost 0 bases, V lost 3 bases, and 5 bases had no gene match. CDR3 size: 16 residues. Germline values: CDR1 SGHRS, CDR2 YFSETQ. Here the CDR3 reads CASSSSGGASYNEQFF. As DNA, the CDR3 is TGCGCCAGCAGCTCCTCCGGGGGGGCCTCCTACAATGAGCAGTTCTTC.

This clonotype was counted ten times or more. In DNA, the CDR3 is TGTGCCAGCAGCTGGACGCAGACAACTACCTACGAGCAGTACGTC. Protein: CASSWTQTTTYEQYV. The rearrangement joins TRBV5-5 to TRBJ2-7; D ambiguous. Germline V gene data show CDR1 as SGHKS and CDR2 as YYEKEE (reference sequence). This CDR3 has 15 amino acids. Trimming pared 3 bases from V and 2 bases from J, leaving 15 bases between.

This clonotype was found many times. This chain joins TRBV30 and TRBJ2-5, with D uncertain. V dropped 4 bases and J dropped 5 bases, with 17 bases sitting between them. The germline CDR1 and CDR2 sequences are GTSNPN and SVGIG (reference sequence). The CDR3 covers 14 residues. CDR3: CAWNAIAGLETQYF. In DNA form, the CDR3 reads TGTGCCTGGAACGCGATAGCTGGCTTGGAGACCCAGTACTTC.

This clonotype was seen at least ten times. The CDR3 sequence is CASSRGWETQYF. DNA for the CDR3: TGTGCCAGCAGTCGGGGATGGGAGACCCAGTACTTC. V gene TRBV11-3 combines with J gene TRBJ2-5; D might be TRBD2 (5 bases). Germline V gene data show CDR1 as SGHNT and CDR2 as YENEEA. The CDR3 covers 12 residues. Trimming shortened V by 6 bases and J by 5 bases, and 10 bases separated the two germline ends.

This clonotype was recorded many times. The chain recombines TRBV5-1 with TRBJ2-5, with TRBD2 matching over 13 bases. CDR1 is SGHRS, CDR2 YFSETQ, per germline. The CDR3 runs 16 residues. Unmatched junction bases numbered 7, after V lost 6 bases and J lost 2 bases. The CDR3 DNA follows: TGCGCCAGCACCCCGACTAGCGGGGGGCCGCAAGAGACCCAGTACTTC. It codes for CASTPTSGGPQETQYF.

There are many counts of this clonotype. The chain joins TRBV4-1 to TRBJ2-6, with 13 nucleotides matching TRBD2. V shed 0 bases and J 0 bases; nucleotides not matched to a gene: 8. This CDR3 contains 21 residues. Per germline, CDR1 MGHRA and CDR2 YSYEKL. CDR3 DNA: TGCGCCAGCAGCCAAGATAAGCGGACTAGCGGGGGCCACTCTGGGGCCAACGTCCTGACTTTC. Translation gives CASSQDKRTSGGHSGANVLTF.

At least ten counts were recorded for this clonotype. The chain joins TRBV3-1 to TRBJ2-2; no firm D call. The CDR3 is 12 residues long. The V end was cut by 5 bases, the J end by 7 bases, with 8 bases between. Germline V gene lookup returns CDR1 LGHDT and CDR2 YNNKEL (reference sequence). The chain's CDR3 is CASSKVRGELFF. The CDR3 DNA reads as TGTGCCAGCAGCAAAGTCCGCGGGGAGCTGTTTTTT.

This clonotype was picked up many times. CDR3 nucleotides: TGTGCCAGTAGTCTCCGGGCCGGGAAGATTAATGGGGAGACCCAGTACTTC. It specifies CASSLRAGKINGETQYF. The chain employs TRBV19 and TRBJ2-5, with a possible D match to TRBD2 (5 bases). Trimming took off 5 bases at V and 5 bases at J, with 24 bases between the two ends. CDR1 is LNHDA, CDR2 SQIVND, per germline (reference sequence). CDR3 length: 17 amino acids.

This clonotype was recorded a few times. The chain employs TRBV18 and TRBJ1-5; no clear D gene. The CDR3 is 13 residues long. V was shortened by 4 bases and J by 4 bases, with 8 bases between the two germline ends. Germline-derived CDR1 and CDR2 are KGHSH and LQKENI. The CDR3 loop is CASSQTANQPQHF. CDR3 nucleotides: TGTGCCAGCTCACAAACAGCAAATCAGCCCCAGCATTTT.

In its sample, this clonotype was seen many times. V usage is TRBV29-1 and J usage is TRBJ2-5; possible D gene TRBD1, 5 bases. Trimming shortened V by 6 bases and J by 1 base, and 12 bases separated the two germline ends. The germline V gene encodes CDR1 SQVTM and CDR2 ANQGSEA. The CDR3 extends over 13 amino acids. The CDR3 loop is CSVLTQGQETQYF. The CDR3 coding sequence is TGCAGCGTGCTAACGCAGGGCCAAGAGACCCAGTACTTC. Looking up the rest from reference TRBV29-1 and TRBJ2-5 gives the full variable domain: SAVISQKPSRDICQRGTSLTIQCQVDSQVTMMFWYRQQPGQSLTLIATANQGSEATYESGFVIDKFPISRPNLTFSTLTVSNMSPEDSSIYLCSVLTQGQETQYFGPGTRLLVL.

This clonotype appeared many times. The chain recombines TRBV7-9 with TRBJ1-5; D is unclear. This CDR3 is 13 amino acids long. CDR1 and CDR2 from the germline V gene are SEHNR and FQNEAQ (reference sequence). V was trimmed by 8 bases and J by 4 bases, leaving 12 bases between them. The CDR3 DNA sequence: TGTGCCAGCCAAGGGCAGGCAAATCAGCCCCAGCATTTT. Protein product: CASQGQANQPQHF.

Ten or more counts support this clonotype. The chain joins TRBV24-1 to TRBJ2-1; TRBD1 matches 7 bases. After removal of 0 bases from V and 6 bases from J, the junction contained 1 base not matched to a gene. Germline V gives CDR1 KGHDR, CDR2 SFDVKD. The CDR3 loop spans 14 amino acids. CDR3 DNA sequence: TGTGCCACCAGTGATTTGGCAGGGGGCAATGAGCAGTTCTTC. Translated, it gives CATSDLAGGNEQFF.

In this sample, this clonotype turned up many times. The CDR3: CASSYAPSGAGYGYTF. DNA of the CDR3: TGTGCCAGCAGTTACGCACCATCCGGGGCCGGCTATGGCTACACCTTC. The chain links TRBV6-5 to TRBJ1-2, with TRBD1 as a possible D gene (5 bases). With 2 bases removed from V and 4 bases from J, the gap between germline ends came to 17 bases. The CDR3 has 16 residues. Germline CDR1 is MNHEY and CDR2 is SVGAGI.

This clonotype has a count of ten or more. The chain is built from TRBV6-2 or TRBV6-3 and TRBJ1-2; unclear D gene. Trimming cost V 0 bases and J 4 bases, with 9 bases left between them. The CDR3 length is 14 residues. Germline CDR1 MNHEY, CDR2 SVGEGT. The CDR3 here is CASSYSAVPYGYTF. CDR3 DNA sequence: TGTGCCAGCAGTTACTCGGCAGTCCCCTATGGCTACACCTTC.

Many counts were recorded for this clonotype. V is TRBV5-1 and J is TRBJ2-2; D is uncertain. In germline, CDR1 is SGHRS, CDR2 YFSETQ. This CDR3 contains 13 residues. V dropped 1 base and J dropped 6 bases, with 7 bases sitting between them. The CDR3 sequence: CASSLWGPGELFF. The CDR3 DNA is TGCGCCAGCAGCTTGTGGGGTCCCGGGGAGCTGTTTTTT.

This clonotype has a count of ten or more. One end of the junction varies from germline; a read error may be responsible. The V and J genes are TRBV30 and TRBJ2-1, with 8 bases identical to TRBD2. The CDR3 consists of 14 residues. The germline CDR1 and CDR2 sequences are GTSNPN and SVGIG (reference sequence). In nucleotides, the CDR3 is TGCGCCCTCTCCGGGGGGGCGGTCGAGGCTGAGCAGTTCTTC. Translated: CALSGGAVEAEQFF.

This clonotype has ten or more counts. The chain is built from TRBV7-9 and TRBJ1-1; no clear D gene. Trimming removed 5 bases at V and 4 bases at J, with 11 bases between. The V gene's germline CDR1 is SEHNR and CDR2 FQNEAQ (reference sequence). This CDR3 spans 13 amino acids. CDR3 DNA sequence: TGTGCCAGCAGCCCTGCCTTAGGCACTGAAGCTTTCTTT. This encodes CASSPALGTEAFF.

This clonotype has a count of ten or more. The rearrangement links TRBV2 to TRBJ1-6, with a possible D match to TRBD1 (5 bases). V was pared by 7 bases and J by 9 bases, with 19 bases between. The CDR3 runs 15 residues. The V gene's germline CDR1 is SNHLY and CDR2 FYNNEI. DNA for the CDR3: TGTGCCAGCACGTTCCCCCAGGGAAGGGGTTCACCCCTCCACTTT. Translation gives CASTFPQGRGSPLHF.

The J gene is TRBJ2-1, the V gene TRBV20-1; 7 positions agree with TRBD2. J was trimmed by 6 bases and V by 3 bases; bases with no gene match: 5. This CDR3 spans 13 amino acids. The germline CDR1 and CDR2 sequences are DFQATT and SNEGSKA (reference sequence). This CDR3 is CSARGGGPNEQFF. CDR3 nucleotides: TGCAGTGCTAGGGGGGGGGGTCCCAATGAGCAGTTCTTC.

The table lists this clonotype with a few counts. The chain couples TRBV6-5 to TRBJ2-5; D not certain. The CDR3 totals 14 residues. Germline CDR1 is MNHEY and CDR2 is SVGAGI. Deletions cut 2 bases from V and 7 bases from J, with 14 bases between. The CDR3 DNA follows: TGTGCCAGCAGTTACACCTGGACCCGATTGACCCAGTACTTC. This codes for CASSYTWTRLTQYF.

This clonotype came up many times. The chain uses TRBV5-1 and TRBJ2-3; 9 positions match TRBD1. Trimming at V came to 0 bases and at J to 10 bases, leaving 9 bases not matched to a gene. The CDR3 loop spans 15 amino acids. Per germline, CDR1 SGHRS and CDR2 YFSETQ. In DNA, the CDR3 is TGCGCCAGCAGCTTGGATGGGACAGGGTGGTATGCGCAGTATTTT. Translated: CASSLDGTGWYAQYF.

This clonotype appeared many times. The chain is built from TRBV12-3 or TRBV12-4 and TRBJ2-7; 7 bases are a match to TRBD1. V shed 6 bases, J shed 2 bases, and the junction held 4 bases outside the gene matches. The CDR3 is made up of 13 amino acids. CDR3 in amino acids: CASSPTGTYEQYF. The CDR3, as DNA: TGTGCCAGCAGCCCGACAGGGACCTACGAGCAGTACTTC.

This clonotype was detected ten times or more. The V and J genes are TRBV12-3 or TRBV12-4 and TRBJ2-5; 7 nucleotides align to TRBD1. CDR3 size: 15 residues. V trimming: 3 bases; J trimming: 3 bases; junction bases outside the gene matches: 7. CDR3 amino acids: CASSFEQGTEETQYF. The CDR3 DNA is TGTGCCAGCAGTTTCGAACAGGGGACGGAAGAGACCCAGTACTTC.

Comments on this clonotype: This could be a read error, since a much larger clone is one nucleotide away. The chain combines TRBV23-1 with TRBJ2-3, with TRBD1 as a possible D gene (6 bases). TRBV23-1 is an open reading frame, and its role is uncertain. The CDR3 is 15 residues long. This CDR3 is CASGRNREGTDMQYF. The CDR3 nucleotides read TGCGCCAGCGGGAGAAACAGGGAAGGCACAGATATGCAGTATTTT.

Note on this clonotype: This may be a read error: a much more frequent sequence differs by one nucleotide. The rearrangement uses TRBV7-2 and TRBJ2-6; D is possibly TRBD1 (5 bases). From germline, CDR1 is SGHTA and CDR2 FQGNSA. The V and J ends lost 5 bases and 1 base respectively, with 12 bases between them. CDR3 length equals 16 residues. CDR3 sequence reads: CASSHRQRSGANVLTF. CDR3 DNA: TGTGCCAGCAGCCACCGACAGAGGTCTGGGGCCAACGTCCTGACTTTC.

There are many counts of this clonotype. The V gene is TRBV6-5, the J gene TRBJ2-1; 11 bases match TRBD1. The CDR3 has 15 amino acids. Germline assignment: CDR1 MNHEY and CDR2 SVGAGI. J was trimmed by 7 bases and V by 4 bases; bases with no gene match: 6. This CDR3 is CASSSDRGRGNEQFF. In DNA, the CDR3 is TGTGCCAGCAGTTCGGACAGGGGGCGAGGAAATGAGCAGTTCTTC.

Judged by abundance, this clonotype is medium-sized (0.01 to 0.1%). The V call is TRBV25-1, the J call TRBJ2-1, with TRBD2 matching over 8 bases. CDR1 is MGHDK, CDR2 SYGVNS, per germline. The J segment lost 4 bases and the V segment lost 1 base, leaving 6 bases of the junction unmatched. The CDR3 covers 16 residues. DNA of the CDR3: TGTGCCAGCAGTGAATTCGGGGGGGGATCTTACAATGAGCAGTTCTTC. This sequence encodes CASSEFGGGSYNEQFF. Based on the CDR3 plus reference TRBV25-1 and TRBJ2-1, the full variable domain is EADIYQTPRYLVIGTGKKITLECSQTMGHDKMYWYQQDPGMELHLIHYSYGVNSTEKGDLSSESTVSRIRTEHFPLTLESARPSHTSQYLCASSEFGGGSYNEQFFGPGTRLTVL.